Each of the 16 T cell receptor beta chains below was sequenced from the same sample in a study of blood T cell repertoires in COVID-19. Measured with immunoSEQ multiplex PCR; TCRdb has only the in-frame clones, and not every one. The data hold about 310,000 clones, with 85% observed a single time. The sample consisted of PBMCs or T cells enriched from blood (not recorded which). The receptors stem from a woman aged 25 to 39 who had been exposed to COVID-19.

J is TRBJ1-1 and V is TRBV9, with D unclear. The length of the CDR3 is 16 residues. Trimming pared 0 bases from V and 0 bases from J, leaving 12 bases between. Germline V gene lookup returns CDR1 SGDLS and CDR2 YYNGEE. The CDR3 sequence: CASSVGPARMNTEAFF. The CDR3 DNA reads TGTGCCAGCAGCGTAGGGCCCGCTCGCATGAACACTGAAGCTTTCTTT.

This clone showed up just once. The chain is built from TRBV19 and TRBJ1-1; TRBD1 matches 8 bases. Trimming cost V 3 bases and J 4 bases; bases outside gene matches: 4. This CDR3 region has 14 residues. Germline assignment: CDR1 LNHDA and CDR2 SQIVND (reference sequence). CDR3 DNA: TGTGCCAGTAGTATCACAGGGGGAGGCACTGAAGCTTTCTTT. It yields the protein CASSITGGGTEAFF.

This sequence joins TRBV7-8 and TRBJ2-5; no definite D call. Germline CDR1 reads SGHVS; CDR2 reads FQNEAQ. CDR3 length: 14 amino acids. Trimming took 4 bases from V and 0 from J, leaving 9 bases between them. CDR3 residues: CASSSLQDQETQYF. CDR3 coding DNA: TGTGCCAGCAGCTCCCTGCAGGACCAAGAGACCCAGTACTTC.

CDR3 region: CASSWTGGHGYTF. Written as DNA, the CDR3 is TGTGCCAGCAGCTGGACAGGGGGGCATGGCTACACCTTC. The chain is built from TRBV28 and TRBJ1-2; 10 bases agree with TRBD1. The junction had 4 bases not matched to a gene; V was cut back by 6 bases and J by 6 bases. The CDR3 is 13 amino acids. Germline CDR1 reads MDHEN; CDR2 reads SYDVKM.

This sequence joins TRBV10-3 and TRBJ2-4; D possibly corresponds to TRBD1 (6 bases). Germline-derived CDR1 and CDR2 are ENHRY and SYGVKD. Trimming left V 3 bases short and J 0 bases short, with 12 bases between. CDR3 length equals 16 residues. Written as DNA, the CDR3 is TGTGCCATCAGTGATCCACAGGGCTCAGCCAAAAACATTCAGTACTTC. Translation gives CAISDPQGSAKNIQYF.

The V gene is TRBV3-1 (or the pseudogene TRBV3-2), the J gene TRBJ1-5, with 10 nucleotides matching TRBD1. With 0 bases clipped from V and 3 bases from J, the junction kept 5 bases outside the gene matches. Germline CDR1 LGHDT, CDR2 YNNKEL (reference sequence). This CDR3 is 17 amino acids long. Here the CDR3 DNA reads TGTGCCAGCAGCCAAGAGCCCGGGACAGGGGACAATCAGCCCCAGCATTTT. Translated: CASSQEPGTGDNQPQHF.

The chain combines TRBV14 with TRBJ1-6; a weak D match, TRBD1 (5 bases). CDR1 SGHDN and CDR2 FVKESK come from the germline V gene. Trimming left V 5 bases short and J 10 bases short, with 9 bases between. The CDR3 loop spans 12 amino acids. The CDR3 nucleotides read TGTGCCAGCAGCGAGGAGGGGTCACCCCTCCACTTT. Residues: CASSEEGSPLHF. Using reference TRBV14 and TRBJ1-6 for the parts outside the CDR3, the full variable domain is EAGVTQFPSHSVIEKGQTVTLRCDPISGHDNLYWYRRVMGKEIKFLLHFVKESKQDESGMPNNRFLAERTGGTYSTLKVQPAELEDSGVYFCASSEEGSPLHFGNGTRLTVT.

The chain combines TRBV7-2 with TRBJ1-6, with D tentatively TRBD1 (6 bases). The ends were cut back, 5 bases at V and 10 bases at J, with 9 bases in the middle. The CDR3 has 12 amino acids. Per germline, CDR1 SGHTA and CDR2 FQGNSA. The CDR3 DNA reads as TGTGCCAGCAGCCAAGACAGGTCACCCCTCCACTTT. It is translated as CASSQDRSPLHF. Filled out from reference TRBV7-2 and TRBJ1-6, the complete variable domain reads GAGVSQSPSNKVTEKGKDVELRCDPISGHTALYWYRQSLGQGLEFLIYFQGNSAPDKSGLPSDRFSAERTGGSVSTLTIQRTQQEDSAVYLCASSQDRSPLHFGNGTRLTVT.

This rearrangement joins TRBV3-1 (or the pseudogene TRBV3-2) to TRBJ2-7, with unresolved D. V shed 1 base and J shed 5 bases, with 12 bases lying between them. CDR1 and CDR2 (germline): LGHDT, YNNKEL (reference sequence). This CDR3 spans 14 amino acids. CDR3 protein: CASSQGSSFHEQYF. In DNA, the CDR3 is TGTGCCAGCAGCCAAGGGAGTAGCTTCCACGAGCAGTACTTC.

This clone was detected a few times. This chain links TRBV28 with TRBJ1-2; the D gene is possibly TRBD1 (5 bases). The germline CDR1 and CDR2 sequences are MDHEN and SYDVKM. The CDR3 length is 13 residues. The germline V and J ends were trimmed by 3 bases and 8 bases, with 13 bases remaining between them. The DNA for the CDR3 is TGTGCCAGCAGTTTCTCAGACAGTCAGGGCTACACCTTC. Its protein product is CASSFSDSQGYTF.

The chain uses TRBV7-9 and TRBJ1-2; 10 bases agree with TRBD1. Per the germline V gene, CDR1 is SEHNR and CDR2 is FQNEAQ (reference sequence). The V and J ends lost 7 bases and 8 bases, in that order; junction bases with no gene match: 7. The CDR3 totals 13 residues. The CDR3 region has the DNA TGTGCCAGCAACCACAAGACAGGGGGCGGCTACACCTTC. It is translated as CASNHKTGGGYTF. The full variable domain, completed using reference TRBV7-9 and TRBJ1-2, is DTGVSQNPRHKITKRGQNVTFRCDPISEHNRLYWYRQTLGQGPEFLTYFQNEAQLEKSRLLSDRFSAERPKGSFSTLEIQRTEQGDSAMYLCASNHKTGGGYTFGSGTRLTVV.

The genes are TRBV12-2 and TRBJ1-5. TRBV12-2 is classified as a pseudogene. The length of the CDR3 is 17 residues. CDR3 DNA sequence: TGTGCAAGTCGCTACTCAACGGGTTTTAATAGCAATCAGCCCCAGCATTTT. It translates to CASRYSTGFNSNQPQHF.

The chain links TRBV9 to TRBJ1-2; D is possibly TRBD1 (5 bases). Trimming removed 2 bases from V and 3 bases from J, with 8 bases in between. The CDR3 runs to 13 residues. CDR1 and CDR2 from the germline V gene are SGDLS and YYNGEE. The CDR3: CASSVATDYGYTF. CDR3 bases: TGTGCCAGCAGCGTCGCGACAGACTATGGCTACACCTTC.

The chain couples TRBV28 to TRBJ2-3, with 9 bases that match TRBD1. The germline V gene encodes CDR1 MDHEN and CDR2 SYDVKM. J gave up 6 bases and V 10 bases, and 14 bases lay outside the gene matches. The CDR3 has 15 amino acids. CDR3: CATGAPGQGEDTQYF. The CDR3, as DNA: TGTGCCACAGGAGCTCCGGGACAGGGAGAGGATACGCAGTATTTT.

V gene TRBV7-2 combines with J gene TRBJ2-7, with 10 bases identical to TRBD1. Germline-derived CDR1 and CDR2 are SGHTA and FQGNSA. J was trimmed by 6 bases and V by 1 base; bases with no gene match: 3. The CDR3 has 14 amino acids. The CDR3 spells CASSLGGQGTEQYF. DNA for the CDR3: TGTGCCAGCAGCTTAGGGGGACAGGGGACCGAGCAGTACTTC. The full variable domain, with the rest looked up from reference TRBV7-2 and TRBJ2-7, is GAGVSQSPSNKVTEKGKDVELRCDPISGHTALYWYRQSLGQGLEFLIYFQGNSAPDKSGLPSDRFSAERTGGSVSTLTIQRTQQEDSAVYLCASSLGGQGTEQYFGPGTRLTVT.

The V and J genes are TRBV28 and TRBJ2-4; 7 bases are a match to TRBD1. The germline CDR1 and CDR2 sequences are MDHEN and SYDVKM. The CDR3 totals 15 residues. V was pared by 6 bases and J by 0 bases, with 5 bases of the junction left unmatched. The CDR3 DNA is TGTGCCAGCAGCCTGGACAGGTTAGCCAAAAACATTCAGTACTTC. Protein sequence: CASSLDRLAKNIQYF. Supplemented by reference TRBV28 and TRBJ2-4, the full variable domain reads DVKVTQSSRYLVKRTGEKVFLECVQDMDHENMFWYRQDPGLGLRLIYFSYDVKMKEKGDIPEGYSVSREKKERFSLILESASTNQTSMYLCASSLDRLAKNIQYFGAGTRLSVL.